This TCR beta chain was captured in a study of tissue T cells after allogeneic stem cell transplantation. Study at large: Smaller viable blood or marrow samples skipped sorting for direct DNA extraction.

This clone has a single count. Only in-frame clones appear in the TCRdb table, and some are missing; sequencing was by immunoSEQ multiplex PCR. The sample holds 25,000 to 30,000 clones; about 90% are singletons and the top ten take more than 1.5%. CDR3 length equals 14 residues. V shed 5 bases and J shed 9 bases, with 18 bases lying between them. In germline, CDR1 is SEHNR, CDR2 FQNEAQ (reference sequence). Sequenced material: blood, taken before transplantation. The J gene is TRBJ2-3, the V gene TRBV7-9, with no clear D. This sequence was found in a male donor at least 60 years old who later had graft-versus-host disease after an allogeneic stem cell transplant. The CDR3: CASSALTRYGTQYF. As DNA, the CDR3 is TGTGCCAGCAGCGCCCTTACCAGATACGGAACGCAGTATTTT. Looking up the rest from reference TRBV7-9 and TRBJ2-3 gives the full variable domain: DTGVSQNPRHKITKRGQNVTFRCDPISEHNRLYWYRQTLGQGPEFLTYFQNEAQLEKSRLLSDRFSAERPKGSFSTLEIQRTEQGDSAMYLCASSALTRYGTQYFGPGTRLTVL.